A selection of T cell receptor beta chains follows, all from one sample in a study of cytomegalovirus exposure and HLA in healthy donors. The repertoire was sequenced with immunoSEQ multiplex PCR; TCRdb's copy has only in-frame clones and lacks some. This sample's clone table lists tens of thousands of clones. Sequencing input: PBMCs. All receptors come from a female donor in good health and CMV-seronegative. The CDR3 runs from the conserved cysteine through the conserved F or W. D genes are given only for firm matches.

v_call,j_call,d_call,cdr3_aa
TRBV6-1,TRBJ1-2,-,CASRRGAGEGDGYTF
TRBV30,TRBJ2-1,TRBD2,CAWSRGLAGGDEQFF
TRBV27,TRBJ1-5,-,CASSPSNQPQHF
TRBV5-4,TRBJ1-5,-,CASTLSRRVEPQHF
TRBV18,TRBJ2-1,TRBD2,CASSPKTSGASDNEQFF
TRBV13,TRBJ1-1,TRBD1,CASSSGGQGLNTEAFF
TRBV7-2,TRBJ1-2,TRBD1,CASSSPGTGGGLLSGYTF
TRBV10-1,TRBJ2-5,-,CASRQSLARLAETQYF
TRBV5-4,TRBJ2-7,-,CASSLGGGRSYEQYF
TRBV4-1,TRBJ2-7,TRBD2,CASSQESGLAGGEQYF
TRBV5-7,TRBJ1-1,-,CASSLLANTEAFF
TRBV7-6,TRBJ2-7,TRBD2,CASSSGTSEAYEQYF
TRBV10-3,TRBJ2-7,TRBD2,CATTIAGGTYEQYF
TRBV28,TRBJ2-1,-,CASTPATAQVNEQFF
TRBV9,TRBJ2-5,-,CASSVADSETQYF
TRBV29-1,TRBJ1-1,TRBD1,CSVEGTGEVGTEAFF
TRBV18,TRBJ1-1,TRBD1,CASSPSGDRVKAFF
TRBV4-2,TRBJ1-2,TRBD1,CASSTEGTGANWGYTF
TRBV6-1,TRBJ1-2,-,CASITNQGRGGYTF
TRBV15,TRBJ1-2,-,CATSRDRPGSDYGYTF
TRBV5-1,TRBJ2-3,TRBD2,CASSLVAGDTDTQYF
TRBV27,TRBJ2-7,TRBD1,CASGMPGQGRNEQYF
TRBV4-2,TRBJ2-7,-,CASSQDAGNVVEYF
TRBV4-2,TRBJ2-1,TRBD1,CASRPGTGVLEQFF
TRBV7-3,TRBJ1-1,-,CASSLTGNTEAFF
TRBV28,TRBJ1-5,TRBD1,CASSLGTGSQPQHF